This TCR beta chain was retrieved from a study of patients and donors after allogeneic stem cell transplantation. TCRdb reprocessed the RT-PCR reads with MiXCR, giving one entry per CDR3 protein. The top ten hold 6% of the sample, which has 900,000 to 1,000,000 distinct CDR3 sequences, approximately 18% seen once. CDR3 length equals 16 residues. V gave up 6 bases and J gave up 3 bases; unmatched junction bases: 15. Germline CDR1 DFQATT, CDR2 SNEGSKA (reference sequence). The source of this sequence is a human donor who was either an allogeneic HSCT recipient or a stem cell or donor lymphocyte infusion donor (not recorded which). It is not recorded whose cells these are; they may come from a transplant donor. Sequencing was done on a sample of blood, either unsorted or a sorted T cell fraction (not recorded which). The V gene is TRBV20-1, the J gene TRBJ2-5; 8 bases match TRBD2. The CDR3 loop is CSAYGLAEDLKETQYF. The DNA of the CDR3 is TGCAGTGCCTACGGACTAGCAGAGGATTTAAAAGAGACCCAGTACTTC.